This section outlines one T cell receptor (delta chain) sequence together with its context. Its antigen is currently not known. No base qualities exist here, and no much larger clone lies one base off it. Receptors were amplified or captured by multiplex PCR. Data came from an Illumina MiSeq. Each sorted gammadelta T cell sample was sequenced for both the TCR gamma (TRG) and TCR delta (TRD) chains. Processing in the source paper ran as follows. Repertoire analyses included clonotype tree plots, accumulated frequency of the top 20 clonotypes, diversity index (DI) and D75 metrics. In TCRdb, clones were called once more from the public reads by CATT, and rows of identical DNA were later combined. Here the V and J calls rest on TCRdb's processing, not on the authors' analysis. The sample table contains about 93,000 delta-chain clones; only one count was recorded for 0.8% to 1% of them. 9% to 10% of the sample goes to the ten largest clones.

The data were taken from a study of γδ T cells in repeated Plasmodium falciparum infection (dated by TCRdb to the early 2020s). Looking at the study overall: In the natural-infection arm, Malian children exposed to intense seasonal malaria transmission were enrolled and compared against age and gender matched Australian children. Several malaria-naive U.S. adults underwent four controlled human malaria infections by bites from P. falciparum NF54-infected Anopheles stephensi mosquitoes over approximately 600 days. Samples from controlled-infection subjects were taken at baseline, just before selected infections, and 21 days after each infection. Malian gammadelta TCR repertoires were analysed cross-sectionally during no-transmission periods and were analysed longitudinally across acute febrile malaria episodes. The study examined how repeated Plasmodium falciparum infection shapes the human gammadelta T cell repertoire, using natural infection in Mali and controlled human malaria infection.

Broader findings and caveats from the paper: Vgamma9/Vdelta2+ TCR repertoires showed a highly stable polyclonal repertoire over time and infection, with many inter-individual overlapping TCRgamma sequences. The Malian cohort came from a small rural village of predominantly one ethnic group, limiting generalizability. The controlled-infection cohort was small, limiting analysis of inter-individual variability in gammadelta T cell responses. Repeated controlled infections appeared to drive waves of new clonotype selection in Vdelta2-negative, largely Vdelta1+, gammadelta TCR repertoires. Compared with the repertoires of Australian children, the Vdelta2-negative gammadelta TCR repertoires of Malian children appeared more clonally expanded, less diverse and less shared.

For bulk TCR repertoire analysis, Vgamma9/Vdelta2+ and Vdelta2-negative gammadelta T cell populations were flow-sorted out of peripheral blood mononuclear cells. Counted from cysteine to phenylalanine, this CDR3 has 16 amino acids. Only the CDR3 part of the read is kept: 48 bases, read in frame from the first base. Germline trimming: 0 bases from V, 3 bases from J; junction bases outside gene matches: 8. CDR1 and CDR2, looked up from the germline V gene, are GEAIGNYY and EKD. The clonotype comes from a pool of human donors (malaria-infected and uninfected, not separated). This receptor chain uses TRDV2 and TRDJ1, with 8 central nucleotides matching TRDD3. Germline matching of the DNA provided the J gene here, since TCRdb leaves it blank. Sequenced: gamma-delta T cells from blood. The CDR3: CACDTDVGDSSDKLIF. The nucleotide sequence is TGTGCCTGTGACACCGATGTGGGGGATTCCTCCGATAAACTCATCTTT.